One TCR beta chain is described in this entry. No antigen is known for it. The germline V gene has CDR1 MGHRA and CDR2 YSYEKL. The V end lost 4 bases, the J end lost 4 bases, and 14 bases lay between the germline ends. The CDR3 totals 15 residues. With iRepertoire HTBI primers and Arm-PCR of CDR3 regions, TCR beta libraries were built. TCRdb ran MiXCR on the multiplex PCR reads and lists one entry per CDR3 protein. Of approximately 470,000 distinct CDR3 sequences in the sample, around 15% were seen once. Time point reported: newly diagnosed GD, antithyroid drugs for less than 3 months. PBMCs provided the RNA from which the TCR library was made. The sample belongs to a study of regulatory T cells in long-lasting Graves disease. Findings and caveats of the study: Repertoires from persistent disease leaned toward TRBV28, TRBJ1-2 and TRBJ2-5. Having few samples may have compromised the accuracy. Persistent patients shared thousands of public clonotypes among themselves. Newly diagnosed patients shared fewer, at about a thousand.

The same sample was also used in a study of T cells in Graves' hyperthyroidism and ophthalmopathy. That paper notes: The TCR CDR3 was amplified in a first-round RT-PCR using the HTBI primer set.

This specimen was peripheral blood mononuclear cells (PBMCs), taken at new diagnosis, from a patient treated with antithyroid drugs. The chain uses TRBV4-1 and TRBJ2-1; the D gene is possibly TRBD2 (5 bases). The TCR originated in a man aged 35 to 55 with Graves disease. The CDR3 is CASSPPFPGYNEQFF. The CDR3 bases are TGCGCCAGCAGCCCTCCTTTCCCGGGATACAATGAGCAGTTCTTC.